This T cell receptor beta chain was observed in a study of OX40 agonist ivuxolimab in advanced cancers. Study as a whole: An agonistic human IgG2 monoclonal antibody against OX40 (CD134) was given. Aged roughly 23 to 80 with a mean of around 60 years, they were 82.7% male.

The V end was cut by 0 bases, the J end by 0 bases, with 15 bases between. The CDR3 has 18 residues. Germline lookup yields CDR1 MGHDK and CDR2 SYGVNS. Findings and caveats of the study: Clonal expansion was among the lowest in partial responders at 0.1-3.0 mg/kg, especially CD8+.

To note about this clone: What it binds is unknown.

Samples were taken at baseline and on day 1 of cycles 4 and 7. The data were produced by immunoSEQ multiplex PCR, yet TCRdb's version contains in-frame clones alone and is incomplete. In the table there are 70,000 to 85,000 clones, 85% of which are singletons. The material sequenced was CD4+ or CD8+ T cells sorted from blood, taken in a trial of the OX40 agonist ivuxolimab. This receptor was identified in an adult with an advanced solid tumor such as melanoma, head and neck, liver or kidney cancer. This sequence joins TRBV25-1 and TRBJ2-1, with D tentatively TRBD2 (5 bases). Here the CDR3 DNA reads TGTGCCAGCAGTGAATACGGCGAAACCAGCGGCTCCTACAATGAGCAGTTCTTC. It specifies CASSEYGETSGSYNEQFF.